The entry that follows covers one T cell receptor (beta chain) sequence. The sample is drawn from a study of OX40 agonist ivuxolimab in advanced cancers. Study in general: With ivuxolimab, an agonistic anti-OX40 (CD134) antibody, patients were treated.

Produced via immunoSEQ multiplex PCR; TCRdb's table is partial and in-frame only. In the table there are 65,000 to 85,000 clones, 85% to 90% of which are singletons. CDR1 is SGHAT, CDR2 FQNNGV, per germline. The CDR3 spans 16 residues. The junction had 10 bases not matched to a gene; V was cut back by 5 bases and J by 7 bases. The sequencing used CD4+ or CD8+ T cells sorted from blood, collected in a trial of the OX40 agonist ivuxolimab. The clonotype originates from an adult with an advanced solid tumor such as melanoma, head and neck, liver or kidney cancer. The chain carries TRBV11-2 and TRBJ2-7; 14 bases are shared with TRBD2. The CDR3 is CASSLWTSGGLGEQYF. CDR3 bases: TGTGCCAGCAGCCTATGGACTAGCGGGGGGTTGGGGGAGCAGTACTTC.